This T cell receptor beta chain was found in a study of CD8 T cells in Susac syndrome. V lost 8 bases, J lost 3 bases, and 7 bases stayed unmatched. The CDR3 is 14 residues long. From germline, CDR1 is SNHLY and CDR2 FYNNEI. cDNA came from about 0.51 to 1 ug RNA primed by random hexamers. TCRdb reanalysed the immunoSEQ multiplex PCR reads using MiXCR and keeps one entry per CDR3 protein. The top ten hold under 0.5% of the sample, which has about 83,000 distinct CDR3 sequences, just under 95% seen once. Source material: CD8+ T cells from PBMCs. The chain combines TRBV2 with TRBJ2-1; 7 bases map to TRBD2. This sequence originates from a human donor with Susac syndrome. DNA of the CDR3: TGTGCCAGCCCCCCGCGGGAGAGCTACAATGAGCAGTTCTTC. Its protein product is CASPPRESYNEQFF.